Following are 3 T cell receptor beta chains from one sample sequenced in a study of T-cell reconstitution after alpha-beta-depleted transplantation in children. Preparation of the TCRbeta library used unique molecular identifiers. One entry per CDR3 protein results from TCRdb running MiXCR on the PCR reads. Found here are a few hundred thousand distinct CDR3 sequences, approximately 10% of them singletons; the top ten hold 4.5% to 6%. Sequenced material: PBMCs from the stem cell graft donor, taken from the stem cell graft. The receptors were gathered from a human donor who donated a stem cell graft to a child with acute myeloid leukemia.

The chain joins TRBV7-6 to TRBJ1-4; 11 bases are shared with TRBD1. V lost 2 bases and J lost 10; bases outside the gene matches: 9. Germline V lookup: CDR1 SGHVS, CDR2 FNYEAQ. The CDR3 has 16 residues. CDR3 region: CASSLSPGQGGRKLFF. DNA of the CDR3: TGTGCCAGCAGCTTATCCCCGGGACAGGGGGGACGAAAACTGTTTTTT.

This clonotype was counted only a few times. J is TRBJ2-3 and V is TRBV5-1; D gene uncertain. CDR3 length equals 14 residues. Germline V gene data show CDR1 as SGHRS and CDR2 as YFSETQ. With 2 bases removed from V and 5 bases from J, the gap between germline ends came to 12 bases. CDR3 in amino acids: CASSFLLGGDTQYF. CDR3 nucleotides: TGCGCCAGCAGCTTTCTTCTGGGCGGAGATACGCAGTATTTT.

The CDR3: CSVVRTGTDTQYF. As DNA, the CDR3 is TGCAGCGTTGTCCGGACAGGCACAGATACGCAGTATTTT. The chain employs TRBV29-1 and TRBJ2-3; D might be TRBD1 (6 bases). Trimming stripped 4 bases from V and 1 base from J, with 9 bases between. The V gene's germline CDR1 is SQVTM and CDR2 ANQGSEA. The CDR3 is 13 amino acids.